This TCR beta chain was identified in a study of T cells in Graves' hyperthyroidism and ophthalmopathy (dated by TCRdb to between 2018 and 2021). At the level of the whole study: Peripheral blood samples were taken at the time of initial diagnosis, prior to any treatment. TCR V-J signatures able to tell the groups apart were searched for in a discovery cohort of 95 or so patients, of whom around 43 had Graves' ophthalmopathy and more than 55 had stable Graves' hyperthyroidism. Once sampling was done, hyperthyroidism patients were given methimazole at a starting dose of 30 mg daily, whereas ophthalmopathy patients were given high-dose intravenous methylprednisolone. According to the paper, TCR Vbeta CDR3 sequencing was carried out on 135 peripheral blood samples, which came from fewer than 50 ophthalmopathy, around 75 hyperthyroidism and roughly 17 progressor patients. The study also compared thyroid tissue and blood T-cell repertoires from 5 to 7 Graves' hyperthyroidism patients. The 100 discovery patients were divided at random into training and test sets in a 7:3 ratio. Prospective prediction of ophthalmopathy was tested in an independent validation cohort of 18 to 20 hyperthyroidism patients and 17 patients who later progressed to ophthalmopathy.

Graves' hyperthyroidism was defined as stable when no progression to ophthalmopathy occurred over 18 months of follow-up. Hyperthyroidism patients were newly diagnosed, with disease duration under 2 months, and aged 18 to 65 years. The study excluded patients with uncontrolled infections, other autoimmune diseases, pregnancy or lactation. Clinical symptoms, serum thyroxine and TRAb, thyroid ultrasound, and orbital computed tomography formed the basis for the diagnoses. Ficoll-Paque density gradient centrifugation was used to isolate PBMCs from approximately 10 ml of fresh peripheral blood. Trizol reagent was used to extract total RNA, and RNA quality was then checked on an Agilent 2100 Bioanalyzer. From cysteine to phenylalanine, the CDR3 is 14 amino acids long. Only the CDR3 DNA is retained, 42 bases long and in frame from the first base. V is pared back by 7 bases and J by 3 bases, with 16 bases lying between the germline termini.

TCR beta CDR3 regions were amplified from RNA transcripts. The first round of RT-PCR for the TCR CDR3 was performed with the HTBI primer set and the Qiagen OneStep RT-PCR kit. Libraries were constructed in a second round of multiplex PCR, after which size selection and purification were carried out. The libraries were sequenced on an Illumina HiSeq2000 using paired-end 100 bp reads. Per the source publication's procedure: SOAPnuke was used to process the raw data, throwing out any read that contained adapters or uncalled bases, had a mean Phred below 15, or lacked an exact constant-primer or identifier match. COPE v1.2.5 was used to merge the high-quality paired reads, and each unique nucleotide sequence was defined as a clonotype. MiTCR v1.1 was used to align the clonotypes against IMGT TRBV, TRBD and TRBJ reference segments. The analysis was restricted to V-J combinations with a frequency above 0.0001, which together covered 99% to 99.2% of the repertoires. The TCS score was defined as F50 (clonal expansion) divided by E x V (chaos), with BLOSUM62-based TCRdist calculated between CDR3 peptides within each V-J. Welch's t-statistics and random forest reduced 514 V-J features to about 13, which were used in a naive Bayes classifier (R e1071). Thyroid-blood repertoire similarity was quantified with the Morisita-Horn index. TCRdb applied fastp at Q25 and MiXCR to the public reads, then kept only in-frame beta chains. Each entry is one CDR3 protein sequence, shown with its most common DNA and genes. The authors' filters were not applied to this entry. In all, the sample holds about 840,000 distinct CDR3 sequences, and roughly 40% of those were seen once. Approximately 8.7% of the sample rests with the top ten.

Points the paper makes about the study in general: Most expanded thyroid clonotypes (frequency above 0.001) were also detected in blood, suggesting blood repertoires may reflect thyroid immune responses. In validation, the model predicted progression to ophthalmopathy a median of roughly six months before onset, with approximately 70% sensitivity and 72.22% specificity. No statistical method was used to fix the sample size in advance, and group allocation was not hidden from the investigators. In cross-validation, a model built on a 13 V-J signature told ophthalmopathy apart from stable hyperthyroidism with less than 90% sensitivity and about 81% specificity, and in testing the same model reached 80%/75%.

This clonotype was observed a few times. What antigen it recognizes has not been identified. Per-base quality was not reported, and no clone a single base away is much larger than it. Sequenced material: blood. The sequence was collected from a man younger than 30 with Graves' hyperthyroidism. The rearranged chain carries TRBV12-3 or TRBV12-4 and TRBJ2-7; no D segment can be confidently identified. In nucleotide form, the sequence is TGTGCCAGCACCCTTTACAAGAACTTCTACGAGCAGTACTTC. The resulting protein is CASTLYKNFYEQYF.